The 7 T cell receptor beta chains listed next were all sequenced from one sample in a study of T-cell memory formation after mild COVID-19. TCRdb called the 5' RACE reads again in MiXCR, with one record for every CDR3 protein. This table holds around 200,000 distinct CDR3 sequences, around 30% found once. The material sequenced was PBMCs or a T cell subset sorted from them (not recorded which). These receptor sequences come from an adult woman who had mild COVID-19 (a few samples of this study predate the infection). Cell type and time point are not known.

In this sample, this clonotype turned up once. The chain uses TRBV5-1 and TRBJ2-7; D is possibly TRBD1 or TRBD2 (5 bases each). Germline CDR1 is SGHRS and CDR2 is YFSETQ. The V end was cut by 1 base, the J end by 4 bases, with 15 bases between. The CDR3 runs 15 residues. This CDR3 is CASSLSGTESYEQYF. Here the CDR3 DNA reads TGCGCCAGCAGCTTGTCCGGGACGGAGAGTTACGAGCAGTACTTC.

Only a few counts were recorded for this clonotype. The rearrangement uses TRBV27 and TRBJ2-7; no firm D call. V lost 1 base to trimming and J lost 2 bases, with 12 bases between them. The length of the CDR3 is 15 residues. Germline CDR1 MNHEY, CDR2 SMNVEV (reference sequence). Here the CDR3 reads CASSLYPGLAYEQYF. CDR3 bases: TGTGCCAGCAGTTTATACCCCGGGCTTGCCTACGAGCAGTACTTC.

V usage is TRBV5-1 and J usage is TRBJ2-3, with D perhaps matching TRBD1 (6 bases). The CDR3 spans 19 residues. From germline, CDR1 is SGHRS and CDR2 YFSETQ. V gave up 1 base and J gave up 1 base, with 22 bases separating them. CDR3 loop: CASSLSPSVPGARTDTQYF. CDR3 bases: TGCGCCAGCAGCTTGTCACCATCGGTCCCAGGGGCCCGCACAGATACGCAGTATTTT.

This rearrangement joins TRBV9 to TRBJ2-3, with D possibly TRBD2 on 5 matching bases. Deletions cut 0 bases from V and 1 base from J, with 12 bases between. CDR3 length: 16 residues. Germline V gives CDR1 SGDLS, CDR2 YYNGEE. CDR3 region: CASSVVMGSGTDTQYF. The DNA of the CDR3 is TGTGCCAGCAGCGTAGTTATGGGGAGTGGCACAGATACGCAGTATTTT.

This clonotype was found a few times. The gene calls are TRBV2 and TRBJ2-1; a weak D match, TRBD2 (7 bases). Trimming left V 9 bases short and J 0 bases short, with 12 bases between. Germline V CDR1 and CDR2: SNHLY, FYNNEI. The CDR3 consists of 14 residues. For the CDR3, the DNA is TGTGCCAGTGGGGGGGCGAGCTCCTACAATGAGCAGTTCTTC. It encodes CASGGASSYNEQFF.

This clonotype was observed a few times. The V gene is TRBV20-1, the J gene TRBJ2-1; D may be TRBD2 (5 bases). In germline, CDR1 is DFQATT, CDR2 SNEGSKA (reference sequence). The CDR3 runs to 13 residues. V was clipped by 6 bases and J by 0 bases, with 9 bases between them. The CDR3 sequence is CSARAGSYNEQFF. The DNA of the CDR3 is TGCAGTGCCCGGGCGGGCTCCTACAATGAGCAGTTCTTC.

Only a few counts were recorded for this clonotype. A junction boundary mismatches the germline segment, possibly from a read error. This sequence joins TRBV5-6 and TRBJ2-1; D is unclear. The CDR3 runs 11 residues. From germline, CDR1 is SGHDT and CDR2 YYEEEE. The CDR3 nucleotides are TGTGCCAGCAGACTTTTCGCGGTAGAGGTCTTC. It is translated as CASRLFAVEVF. Supplemented by reference TRBV5-6 and TRBJ2-1, the full variable domain reads DAGVTQSPTHLIKTRGQQVTLRCSPKSGHDTVSWYQQALGQGPQFIFQYYEEEERQRGNFPDRFSGHQFPNYSSELNVNALLLGDSALYLCASRLFAVEVFGPGTRLTVL.